This T cell receptor (gamma chain) was captured by sequencing in a study of γδ T cells in repeated Plasmodium falciparum infection. In the study overall: The natural-infection arm compared Malian children under seasonal malaria with matched Australian children. Each infection was followed by sampling at 21 days, plus baseline and some pre-infection draws.

Vgamma9/Vdelta2+ and Vdelta2-negative gammadelta T cells were flow-sorted from PBMC for bulk sequencing. TRG and TRD sequences were obtained from every sorted gammadelta sample. TCRdb reanalysed the multiplex PCR reads via CATT. The repertoire includes over 25,000 gamma-chain clones, about 3% of them detected once, and roughly a third sits in the top ten. Study conclusions and caveats: The Malian cohort came from a small rural village of predominantly one ethnic group.

Trimming removed 0 bases from V and 8 bases from J; junction bases left unmatched: 16. Germline V gene lookup returns CDR1 GITISATS and CDR2 ISYDGTV (reference sequence). This CDR3 comprises 16 residues. At least ten counts were recorded for this clone. Its antigen is not identified. This TCR came from a pool of human donors (malaria-infected and uninfected, not separated). The rearrangement links TRGV9 to TRGJ1 or TRGJ2. Sequenced input: gamma-delta T cells from blood. The CDR3 nucleotides read TGTGCCTTGTGGGAGGTGGGCATCGGTACGACGCATAAGAAACTCTTT. Translated: CALWEVGIGTTHKKLF.